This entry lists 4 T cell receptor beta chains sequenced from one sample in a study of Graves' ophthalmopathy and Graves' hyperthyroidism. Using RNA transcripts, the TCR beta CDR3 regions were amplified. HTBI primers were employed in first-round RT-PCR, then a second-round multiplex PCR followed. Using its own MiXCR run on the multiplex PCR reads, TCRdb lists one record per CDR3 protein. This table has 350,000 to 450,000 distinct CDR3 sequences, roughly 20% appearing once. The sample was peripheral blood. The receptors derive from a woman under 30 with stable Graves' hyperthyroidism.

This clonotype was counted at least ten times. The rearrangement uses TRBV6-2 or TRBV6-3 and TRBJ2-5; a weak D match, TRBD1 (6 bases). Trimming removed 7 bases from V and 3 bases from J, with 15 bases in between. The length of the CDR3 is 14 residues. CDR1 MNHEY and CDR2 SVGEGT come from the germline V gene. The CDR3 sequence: CASTPGWTEETQYF. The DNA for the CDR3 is TGTGCCAGCACCCCCGGGTGGACAGAAGAGACCCAGTACTTC.

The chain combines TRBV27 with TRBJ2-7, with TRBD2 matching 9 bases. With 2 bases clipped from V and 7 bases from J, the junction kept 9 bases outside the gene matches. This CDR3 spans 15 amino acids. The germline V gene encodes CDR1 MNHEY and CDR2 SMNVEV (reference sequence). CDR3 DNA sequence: TGTGCCAGCAGTTTAACGGCGGGGGGGCCGAGTGAGCAGTACTTC. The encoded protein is CASSLTAGGPSEQYF.

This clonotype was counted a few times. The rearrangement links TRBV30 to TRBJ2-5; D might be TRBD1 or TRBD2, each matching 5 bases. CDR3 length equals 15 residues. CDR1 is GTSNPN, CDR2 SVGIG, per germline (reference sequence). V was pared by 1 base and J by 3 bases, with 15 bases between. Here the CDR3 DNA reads TGTGCCTGGAGTGGGGGGTCGGGCCTTGAAGAGACCCAGTACTTC. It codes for CAWSGGSGLEETQYF.

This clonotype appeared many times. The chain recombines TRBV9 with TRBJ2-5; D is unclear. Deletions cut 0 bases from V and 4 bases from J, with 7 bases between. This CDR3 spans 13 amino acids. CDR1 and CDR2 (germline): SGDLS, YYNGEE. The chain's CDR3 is CASSVGYGETQYF. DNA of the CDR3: TGTGCCAGCAGCGTAGGCTACGGAGAGACCCAGTACTTC.